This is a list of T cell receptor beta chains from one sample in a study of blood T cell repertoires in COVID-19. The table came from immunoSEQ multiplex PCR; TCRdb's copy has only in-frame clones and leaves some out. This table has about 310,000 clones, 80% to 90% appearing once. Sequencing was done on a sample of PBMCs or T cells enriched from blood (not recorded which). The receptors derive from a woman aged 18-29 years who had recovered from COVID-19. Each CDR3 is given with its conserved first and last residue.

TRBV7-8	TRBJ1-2	CASSLESFYYGYTF
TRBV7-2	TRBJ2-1	CASSLAQTPYNEQFF
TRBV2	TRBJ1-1	CASSELKNTEAFF
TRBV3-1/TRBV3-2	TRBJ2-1	CASSPGLVRGPNYNEQFF
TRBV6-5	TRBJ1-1	CASSSVGDYMKAFF
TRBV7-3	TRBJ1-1	CASSLYEDTEAFF
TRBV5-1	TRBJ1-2	CASKDALGGGGYTF
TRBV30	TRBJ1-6	CAWRPGTGSSGDSPLHF
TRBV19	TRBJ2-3	CASSRTSGTSGSTDTQYF
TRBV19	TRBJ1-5	CASSIVAGGNNQPQHF
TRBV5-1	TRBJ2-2	CASSTGTGFSLNTGELFF
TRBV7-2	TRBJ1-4	CASRTTGSNEKLFF
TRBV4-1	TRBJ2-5	CASSPQLALETQYF
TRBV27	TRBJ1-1	CASSHRGRAEAFF
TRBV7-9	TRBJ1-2	CASSLAAVMNYGYTF
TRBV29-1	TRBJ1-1	CSVENKALNTEAFF
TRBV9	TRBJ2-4	CASSVRQGNIQYF
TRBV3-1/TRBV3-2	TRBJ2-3	CASSQDGGAHTQYF
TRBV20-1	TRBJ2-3	CSVALRDTQYF
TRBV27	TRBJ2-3	CASSFLVRQGNTDTQYF
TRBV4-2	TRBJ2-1	CASSRTAAGGILDEQFF
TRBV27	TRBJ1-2	CASSRYTAERSYGYTF
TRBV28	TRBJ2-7	CASSRGTGVSYEQYF
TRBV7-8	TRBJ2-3	CASSLFMRQTGTDTQYF